These 11 T cell receptor beta chains were all obtained from the same sample, sequenced in a study of T-cell reconstitution after alpha-beta-depleted transplantation in children. Preparation of the TCRbeta library used unique molecular identifiers. MiXCR was run by TCRdb on the PCR reads, yielding one entry per CDR3 protein. Of roughly 790,000 distinct CDR3 sequences in the sample, about 15% were seen once. The sequencing here drew on PBMCs, mostly from graft donor cells, taken 360 days after TCRalphabeta/CD19-depleted stem cell transplant. Source of these receptors: a male patient under 18 who had a stem cell transplant for acute lymphoblastic leukemia, so the T cells may come from the graft donor.

This clonotype was picked up many times. This sequence joins TRBV24-1 and TRBJ2-1; maybe TRBD2 (6 bases). CDR3 length: 17 amino acids. Trimming shortened V by 2 bases and J by 6 bases, and 19 bases separated the two germline ends. The V gene's germline CDR1 is KGHDR and CDR2 SFDVKD. The CDR3 loop is CATSDSLTGEVPNEQFF. CDR3 nucleotide sequence: TGTGCCACCAGTGATTCCTTAACGGGAGAGGTGCCCAATGAGCAGTTCTTC.

This clonotype was observed many times. The rearrangement links TRBV5-1 to TRBJ2-5; a possible D gene is TRBD2 (5 bases). The CDR3 has 14 residues. Trimming cost V 2 bases and J 2 bases, with 10 bases left between them. Germline lookup yields CDR1 SGHRS and CDR2 YFSETQ. The CDR3 loop is CASSFQSGQETQYF. CDR3 in DNA: TGCGCCAGCAGCTTCCAGAGCGGACAAGAGACCCAGTACTTC. Full variable domain (rest looked up from reference TRBV5-1 and TRBJ2-5): KAGVTQTPRYLIKTRGQQVTLSCSPISGHRSVSWYQQTPGQGLQFLFEYFSETQRNKGNFPGRFSGRQFSNSRSEMNVSTLELGDSALYLCASSFQSGQETQYFGPGTRLLVL.

This clonotype was counted a few times. The V call is TRBV5-1, the J call TRBJ2-7, with 9 bases lining up with TRBD2. The germline V gene encodes CDR1 SGHRS and CDR2 YFSETQ. This CDR3 contains 16 residues. The J segment lost 1 base and the V segment lost 0 bases, leaving 5 bases of the junction unmatched. The CDR3: CASSLVRAGGSYEQYF. The CDR3 DNA sequence: TGCGCCAGCAGCTTGGTACGAGCGGGAGGATCCTACGAGCAGTACTTC.

The genes are TRBV24-1 and TRBJ1-2; a weak D match, TRBD1 (5 bases). From germline, CDR1 is KGHDR and CDR2 SFDVKD. Trimming removed 2 bases from V and 0 bases from J, with 9 bases in between. CDR3 length equals 15 residues. CDR3 nucleotide sequence: TGTGCCACCAGTGATTCTAAGACAGCTAACTATGGCTACACCTTC. It is translated as CATSDSKTANYGYTF.

There are a few counts of this clonotype. The rearrangement links TRBV4-1 to TRBJ2-7; TRBD1 is a possible D gene (6 bases). The V end was cut by 4 bases, the J end by 7 bases, with 20 bases between. The CDR3 covers 15 residues. Germline V gene sequence: CDR1 MGHRA, CDR2 YSYEKL. The CDR3 DNA reads TGCGCCAGCAGCCTGGGGGCGATACAGGGCGGGGAGCAGTACTTC. The encoded protein is CASSLGAIQGGEQYF.

The table lists this clonotype with a few counts. This rearrangement joins TRBV5-1 to TRBJ2-2; either TRBD1 or TRBD2 may fit D (5 bases each). The CDR3 consists of 16 residues. Looked up from germline, CDR1 is SGHRS and CDR2 is YFSETQ. The V gene lost 0 bases and the J gene lost 5 bases, with 14 bases spanning the gap. CDR3 nucleotides: TGCGCCAGCAGCTTGGCGGCAGGGTGGGGGACCGGGGAGCTGTTTTTT. This sequence encodes CASSLAAGWGTGELFF.

V is TRBV5-5 and J is TRBJ1-3; D is perhaps TRBD1 (5 bases). There are 15 residues in the CDR3. Germline lookup yields CDR1 SGHKS and CDR2 YYEKEE (reference sequence). The V gene lost 4 bases and the J gene lost 0 bases, with 11 bases spanning the gap. The CDR3 is CASSGWTYSGNTIYF. The CDR3 bases are TGTGCCAGCAGCGGGTGGACATACTCTGGAAACACCATATATTTT.

V is TRBV20-1 and J is TRBJ2-4; TRBD1 matches 8 bases. Trimming took 8 bases from V and 9 from J; bases not matched to a gene: 6. This CDR3 spans 11 amino acids. Germline V gene lookup returns CDR1 DFQATT and CDR2 SNEGSKA (reference sequence). CDR3 nucleotides: TGCAGTTCGGACAGGGATGGCATTCAGTACTTC. Its protein is CSSDRDGIQYF.

In its sample, this clonotype was seen a few times. The genes are TRBV2 and TRBJ1-5; D ambiguous. Deletions cut 6 bases from V and 0 bases from J, with 9 bases between. There are 14 residues in the CDR3. Germline-derived CDR1 and CDR2 are SNHLY and FYNNEI. The CDR3 sequence: CASRVDGSNQPQHF. For the CDR3, the DNA is TGTGCCAGCAGGGTCGACGGTAGCAATCAGCCCCAGCATTTT.

This clonotype was seen more than once but under ten times. V gene TRBV4-1 combines with J gene TRBJ2-3; no firm D call. In germline, CDR1 is MGHRA, CDR2 YSYEKL. V lost 7 bases and J lost 0, with 14 bases in between. The CDR3 length is 15 residues. The CDR3 loop is CASNRLGSSTDTQYF. The CDR3 DNA sequence: TGCGCCAGCAACCGACTGGGGTCTAGCACAGATACGCAGTATTTT.

The V call is TRBV7-2, the J call TRBJ1-1; 7 bases fit TRBD1. Germline assignment: CDR1 SGHTA and CDR2 FQGNSA. The CDR3 runs to 16 residues. Trimming at V came to 4 bases and at J to 5 bases, leaving 13 bases not matched to a gene. The DNA for the CDR3 is TGTGCCAGCAGCTCCTCTTCCCACAGGGGTTGGACTGAAGCTTTCTTT. Protein sequence: CASSSSSHRGWTEAFF.